This record concerns one TCR beta chain sequence. Antigen specificity is unknown. The repertoire was sequenced with immunoSEQ multiplex PCR; TCRdb's copy has only in-frame clones and lacks some. The sample lists 90,000 to 120,000 clones, roughly 87% occurring once. This sample was taken from a study of graft-versus-host responses after intestinal transplantation. Study summary: Grafts were multivisceral, liver-intestinal, or isolated intestinal.

Study results and limitations: GvH clones detected in recipient marrow included some appearing first in ileum or blood.

The V gene lost 4 bases and the J gene lost 5 bases, with 10 bases spanning the gap. Germline V CDR1 and CDR2: SGHNT, YYREEE (reference sequence). This CDR3 has 13 residues. This sequence originates from a human donor who was the organ donor for an intestinal transplant. Material: unstimulated CD4+ T cells sorted from spleen or lymph node cells, obtained before transplant. This chain uses TRBV5-4 with TRBJ1-5; possible D gene TRBD1, 5 bases. Here the CDR3 reads CASSRGLDQPQHF. CDR3 bases: TGTGCCAGCAGCAGGGGTCTGGATCAGCCCCAGCATTTT.